The present TCR beta chain was sequenced within a study of blood T cell repertoires in COVID-19. In the study overall: Sites in the United States, Italy and Spain provided acute and convalescent COVID-19 samples. T cells, B-cell-depleted T cells, or PBMCs provided the cDNA or gDNA that served as material.

CDR1 is SEHNR, CDR2 FQNEAQ, per germline (reference sequence). V gave up 2 bases and J gave up 3 bases, with 11 bases separating them. This CDR3 comprises 14 residues. Clones were sequenced by immunoSEQ multiplex PCR, and TCRdb holds only the in-frame ones, with some missing. This sample yields approximately 330,000 clones, of which approximately 90% are seen a single time; approximately 9.3% belongs to the top ten. A Seattle source enrolled patients during active infection and followed them longitudinally. This clonotype was obtained from a man between 25 and 39 years old with COVID-19, enrolled during active disease. The specimen sequenced was peripheral blood. The J gene is TRBJ2-7, the V gene TRBV7-9; D perhaps matches TRBD2 (5 bases). CDR3 DNA: TGTGCCAGCAGCTTAAGGCTAGACTACTACGAGCAGTACTTC. It yields the protein CASSLRLDYYEQYF.